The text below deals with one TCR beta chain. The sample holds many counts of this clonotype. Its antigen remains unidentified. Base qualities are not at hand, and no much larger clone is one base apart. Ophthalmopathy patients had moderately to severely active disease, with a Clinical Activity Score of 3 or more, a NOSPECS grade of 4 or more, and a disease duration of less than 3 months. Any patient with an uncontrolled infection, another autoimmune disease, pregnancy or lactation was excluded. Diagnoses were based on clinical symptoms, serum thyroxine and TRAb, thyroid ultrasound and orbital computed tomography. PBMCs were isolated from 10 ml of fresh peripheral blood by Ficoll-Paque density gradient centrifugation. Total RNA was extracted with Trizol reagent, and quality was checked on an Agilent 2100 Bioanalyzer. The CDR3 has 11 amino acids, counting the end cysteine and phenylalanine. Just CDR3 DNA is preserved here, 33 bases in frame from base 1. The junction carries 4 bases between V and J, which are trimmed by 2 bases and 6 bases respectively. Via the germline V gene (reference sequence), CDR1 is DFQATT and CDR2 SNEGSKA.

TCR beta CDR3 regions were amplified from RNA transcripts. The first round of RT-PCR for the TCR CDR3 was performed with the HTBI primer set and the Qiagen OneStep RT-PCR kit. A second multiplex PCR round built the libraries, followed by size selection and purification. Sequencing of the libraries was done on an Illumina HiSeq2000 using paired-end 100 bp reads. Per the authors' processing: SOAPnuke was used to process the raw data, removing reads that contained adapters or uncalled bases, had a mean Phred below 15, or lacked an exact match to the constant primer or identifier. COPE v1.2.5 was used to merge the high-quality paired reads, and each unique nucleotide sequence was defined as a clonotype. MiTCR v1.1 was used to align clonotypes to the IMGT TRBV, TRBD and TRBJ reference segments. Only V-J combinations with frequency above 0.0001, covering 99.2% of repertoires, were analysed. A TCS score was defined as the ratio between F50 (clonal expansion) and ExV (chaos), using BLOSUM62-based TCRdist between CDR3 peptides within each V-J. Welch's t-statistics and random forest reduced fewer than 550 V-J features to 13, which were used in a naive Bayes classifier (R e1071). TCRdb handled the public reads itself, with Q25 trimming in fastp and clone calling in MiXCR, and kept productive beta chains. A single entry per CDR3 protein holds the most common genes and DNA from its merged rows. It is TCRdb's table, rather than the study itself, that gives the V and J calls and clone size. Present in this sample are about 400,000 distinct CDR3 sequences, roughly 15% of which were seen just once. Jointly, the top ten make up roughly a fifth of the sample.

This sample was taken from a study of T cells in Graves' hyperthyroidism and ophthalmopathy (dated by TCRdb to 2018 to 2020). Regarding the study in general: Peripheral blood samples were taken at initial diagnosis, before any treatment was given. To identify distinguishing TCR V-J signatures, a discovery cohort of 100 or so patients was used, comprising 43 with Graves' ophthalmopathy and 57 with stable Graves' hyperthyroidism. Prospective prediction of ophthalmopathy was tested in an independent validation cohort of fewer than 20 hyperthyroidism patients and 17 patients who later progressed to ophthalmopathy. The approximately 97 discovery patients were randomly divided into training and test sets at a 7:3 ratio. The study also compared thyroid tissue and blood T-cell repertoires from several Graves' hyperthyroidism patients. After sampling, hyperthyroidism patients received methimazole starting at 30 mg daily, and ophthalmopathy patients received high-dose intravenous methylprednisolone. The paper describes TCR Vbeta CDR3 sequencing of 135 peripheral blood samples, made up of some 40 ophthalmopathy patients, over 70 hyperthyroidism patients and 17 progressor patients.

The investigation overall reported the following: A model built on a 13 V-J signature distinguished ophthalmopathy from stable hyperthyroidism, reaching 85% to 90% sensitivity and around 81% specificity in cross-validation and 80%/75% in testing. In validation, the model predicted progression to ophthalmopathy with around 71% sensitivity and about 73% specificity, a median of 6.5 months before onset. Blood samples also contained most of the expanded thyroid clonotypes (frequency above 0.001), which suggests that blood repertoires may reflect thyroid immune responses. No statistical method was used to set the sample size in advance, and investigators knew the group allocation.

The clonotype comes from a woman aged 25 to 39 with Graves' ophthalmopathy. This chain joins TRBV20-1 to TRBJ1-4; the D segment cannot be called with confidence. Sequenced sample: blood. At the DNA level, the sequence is TGCAGTGCTAGAAGATATGAAAAACTGTTTTTT. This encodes CSARRYEKLFF.